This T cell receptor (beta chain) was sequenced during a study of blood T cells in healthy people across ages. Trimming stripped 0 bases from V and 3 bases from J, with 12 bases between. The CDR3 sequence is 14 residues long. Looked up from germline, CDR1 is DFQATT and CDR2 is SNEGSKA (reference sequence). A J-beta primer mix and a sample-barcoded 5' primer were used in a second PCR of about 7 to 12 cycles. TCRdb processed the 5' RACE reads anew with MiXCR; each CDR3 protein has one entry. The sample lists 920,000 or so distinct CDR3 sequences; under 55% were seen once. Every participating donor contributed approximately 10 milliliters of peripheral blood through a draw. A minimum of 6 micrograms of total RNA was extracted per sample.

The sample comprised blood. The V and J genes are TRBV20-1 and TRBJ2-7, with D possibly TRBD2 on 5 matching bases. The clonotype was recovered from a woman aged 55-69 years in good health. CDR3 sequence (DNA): TGCAGTGCTAGAGATGAGGCTAGCAGCTACGAGCAGTACTTC. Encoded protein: CSARDEASSYEQYF.